This entry features one TCR beta chain sequence. Its antigen is not known. These data come from a study of vaccination and CD4 T cells after COVID-19. Between the trimmed V and J ends, which lost 9 bases and 0 bases, there was a span of 21 bases. In germline, CDR1 is LNHDA, CDR2 SQIVND (reference sequence). CDR3 length equals 17 residues. Cultured CD4+ T-cell DNA underwent Oncomine TCR Beta short-read sequencing. TCRdb re-called the PCR reads through MiXCR, storing one row per CDR3 protein. The table includes about 21,000 distinct CDR3 sequences, approximately 67% detected once. Regarding treatment: 10-day PBMC culture with coronavirus spike peptide pools or control peptides (ViraFEST assay). Negative selection was the method that isolated CD4+ T cells after around 10 days of culture.

The sequenced sample was CD4+ T cells from blood, cultured in vitro, obtained before SARS-CoV-2 vaccination. This chain links TRBV19 with TRBJ1-5; a weak D match, TRBD1 (6 bases). The TCR was taken from a human donor who received a COVID-19 vaccine. Here the CDR3 DNA reads TGTGCCAGCTCTTATATAAGGGGGGATAGTAGCAATCAGCCCCAGCATTTT. It codes for CASSYIRGDSSNQPQHF.